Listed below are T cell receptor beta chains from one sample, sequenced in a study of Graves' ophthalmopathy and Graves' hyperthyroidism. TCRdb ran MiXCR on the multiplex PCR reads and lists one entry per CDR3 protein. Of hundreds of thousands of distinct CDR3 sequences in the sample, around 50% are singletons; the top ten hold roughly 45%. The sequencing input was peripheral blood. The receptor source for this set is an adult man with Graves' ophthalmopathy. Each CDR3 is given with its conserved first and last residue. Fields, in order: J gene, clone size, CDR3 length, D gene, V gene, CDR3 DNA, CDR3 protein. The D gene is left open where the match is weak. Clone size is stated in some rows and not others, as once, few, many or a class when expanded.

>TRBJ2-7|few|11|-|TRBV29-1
TGCAGCGTTGCACTTAATTACGAGCAGTACTTC
CSVALNYEQYF
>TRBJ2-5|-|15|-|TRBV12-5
TGTGCCAGCAGCAACAGGGACGGGATAGGCGAGACCCAGTACTTC
CASSNRDGIGETQYF
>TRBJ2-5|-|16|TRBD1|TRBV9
TGTGCCAGCAGCGACCAGACAGGGGGCGCGCTGGAGACCCAGTACTTC
CASSDQTGGALETQYF
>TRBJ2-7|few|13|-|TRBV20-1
TGCAGTGCTAGTAAGGCGGACTCCTACGAGCAGTACTTC
CSASKADSYEQYF
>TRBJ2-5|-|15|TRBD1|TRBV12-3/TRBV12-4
TGTGCCAGCAGTTTACCACCGACAGGGTTCGAGACCCAGTACTTC
CASSLPPTGFETQYF
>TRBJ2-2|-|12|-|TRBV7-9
TGTGCCAGCCTTAGAGGGACCGGGGAGCTGTTTTTT
CASLRGTGELFF
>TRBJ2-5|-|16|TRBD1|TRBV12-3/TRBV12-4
TGTGCCAGCAGTCCTTGGACAGGGGGAGTAGCAGAGACCCAGTACTTC
CASSPWTGGVAETQYF
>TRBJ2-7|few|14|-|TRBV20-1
TGCAGTGCTAGACGTCAGGCCGGACCTTTCGAGCAGTACTTC
CSARRQAGPFEQYF
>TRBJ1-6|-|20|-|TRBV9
TGTGCCAGCAGCCAGTACCCCGACAGGTCCTTATCCCAGCATAATTCACCCCTCCACTTT
CASSQYPDRSLSQHNSPLHF
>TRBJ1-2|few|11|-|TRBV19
TGTGCCAGTAGCCTGAGCTATGGCTACACCTTC
CASSLSYGYTF